This T cell receptor beta chain stems from a study of T-cell memory formation after mild COVID-19. This clonotype was observed a handful of times. Its antigen is not known. V lost 2 bases and J lost 8, with 16 bases in between. Germline V gene sequence: CDR1 PRHDT, CDR2 FYEKMQ (reference sequence). This CDR3 is built from 15 residues. General observations from the study: In pre-infection memory, a portion of responding clones appeared, which suggested that cross-reactive memory joined. Clones shrinking between day 15 and 85 showed a balanced CD4/CD8 split, and those that grew later tilted toward CD4+.

TCR alpha and TCR beta cDNA libraries with sample barcodes and UMIs came from 5'RACE using constant-segment primers. TCRdb itself ran the 5' RACE reads through MiXCR, one entry per CDR3 protein. This sample has some 600,000 distinct CDR3 sequences, with 17% found just once. Material: PBMCs or a T cell subset sorted from them (not recorded which). The TCR sequence derives from an adult woman who had mild COVID-19 (a few samples of this study predate the infection). Cell type and time point are not known. The chain joins TRBV13 to TRBJ2-1; TRBD1 is a possible D gene (5 bases). Here the CDR3 DNA reads TGTGCCAGCAGCTTACGTTACTCAGGGATATATGAGCAGTTCTTC. Its translation: CASSLRYSGIYEQFF.